One and the same sample provided the 9 T cell receptor beta chains below, sequenced in a study of T-cell reconstitution after alpha-beta-depleted transplantation in children (dated by TCRdb to about 2016). Reading the label with the study, this specimen's treatment or condition is: allogeneic hematopoietic cell transplantation with graft depleted of TCRalphabeta T cells and CD19 B cells. The library was built by means of PCR. The data were produced on an Illumina HiSeq 2500. TCR libraries were prepared with molecular barcoding, using unique molecular identifiers to normalize TCRbeta repertoire quantification. Using fastp trimming at Q25 and MiXCR clonotype assembly, TCRdb reanalyzed the public sequencing data and kept in-frame beta chains. Identical CDR3 proteins give one entry, which carries the most common genes and DNA. The sample profile shows fewer than 550,000 distinct CDR3 sequences; about an eighth of them were found once. The leading ten clones occupy 14% of the sample.

The starting material was PBMCs, mostly from graft donor cells, obtained 180 days after TCRalphabeta/CD19-depleted stem cell transplant. All receptors come from a female patient between 2 and 15 years old who had a stem cell transplant for aplastic anemia, so the T cells may come from the graft donor.

In its sample, this clonotype was seen a few times. The genes are TRBV6-5 and TRBJ1-1, with TRBD1 as a possible D gene (6 bases). The CDR3 is made up of 15 amino acids. Trimming pared 0 bases from V and 3 bases from J, leaving 11 bases between. The germline V gene has CDR1 MNHEY and CDR2 SVGAGI. CDR3 sequence (DNA): TGTGCCAGCAGTTACTCGCAGGGGAAGGACACTGAAGCTTTCTTT. It yields the protein CASSYSQGKDTEAFF.

The chain carries TRBV12-3 or TRBV12-4 and TRBJ2-5, with D hard to call. This CDR3 has 14 amino acids. Trimming took off 2 bases at V and 5 bases at J, with 12 bases between the two ends. In DNA, the CDR3 is TGTGCCAGCAGTTTACAAAGGACGCGTGAGACCCAGTACTTC. This gives the protein CASSLQRTRETQYF.

The chain has TRBV4-3 and TRBJ2-4; D gene unclear. V dropped 0 bases and J dropped 1 base, with 16 bases sitting between them. The CDR3 has 18 residues. Germline values: CDR1 LGHNA, CDR2 YSLEER. The CDR3 loop reads CASSQDMDGAEAKNIQYF. The CDR3 coding sequence is TGCGCCAGCAGCCAAGATATGGACGGAGCCGAGGCCAAAAACATTCAGTACTTC.

This clonotype was counted a few times. The chain joins TRBV5-6 to TRBJ2-5, with 7 bases aligning to TRBD1. CDR3 length: 14 amino acids. Germline CDR1 SGHDT, CDR2 YYEEEE. Germline trimming cut 4 bases from V and 5 bases from J; bases unmatched to any gene: 8. The DNA for the CDR3 is TGTGCCAGCAGCATCACAGGGGCGGAGGAGACCCAGTACTTC. This codes for CASSITGAEETQYF.

The chain uses TRBV4-3 and TRBJ2-1; the D gene is possibly TRBD2 (6 bases). Germline lookup yields CDR1 LGHNA and CDR2 YSLEER. V dropped 0 bases and J dropped 4 bases, with 16 bases sitting between them. The CDR3 is 17 residues long. This CDR3 is CASSQDQIAEGYNEQFF. CDR3 bases: TGCGCCAGCAGCCAAGATCAAATAGCGGAGGGATACAATGAGCAGTTCTTC.

This clonotype was counted a few times. The V call is TRBV30, the J call TRBJ1-2; D gene unclear. Germline CDR1 reads GTSNPN; CDR2 reads SVGIG (reference sequence). The V gene lost 2 bases and the J gene lost 2 bases, with 9 bases spanning the gap. The CDR3 is made up of 13 amino acids. The CDR3 DNA follows: TGTGCCTGGAGTCATAGGGTGAACTATGGCTACACCTTC. Translation gives CAWSHRVNYGYTF. The variable domain in full, completed from reference TRBV30 and TRBJ1-2, reads SQTIHQWPATLVQPVGSPLSLECTVEGTSNPNLYWYRQAAGRGLQLLFYSVGIGQISSEVPQNLSASRPQDRQFILSSKKLLLSDSGFYLCAWSHRVNYGYTFGSGTRLTVV.

In its sample, this clonotype was seen a few times. The rearrangement joins TRBV10-3 to TRBJ1-1; D is unclear. Trimming cost V 8 bases and J 3 bases, with 7 bases left between them. The CDR3 consists of 11 residues. Per the germline V gene, CDR1 is ENHRY and CDR2 is SYGVKD. The CDR3 DNA is TGTGCCATCGGAGCGGACACTGAAGCTTTCTTT. It specifies CAIGADTEAFF.

This clonotype has at least ten counts. V usage is TRBV28 and J usage is TRBJ1-2, with 7 bases matching TRBD1. Germline CDR1 MDHEN, CDR2 SYDVKM. V was pared by 3 bases and J by 8 bases, with 3 bases of the junction left unmatched. The CDR3 contains 12 residues. Here the CDR3 reads CASSLLTGGYTF. DNA of the CDR3: TGTGCCAGCAGTTTGTTGACAGGGGGCTACACCTTC.

The chain is built from TRBV6-2 or TRBV6-3 and TRBJ2-7; 7 positions match TRBD2. V was pared by 4 bases and J by 3 bases, with 6 bases of the junction left unmatched. The length of the CDR3 is 14 residues. CDR1 and CDR2 from the germline V gene are MNHEY and SVGEGT. For the CDR3, the DNA is TGTGCCAGCAGTTTTGACCGGGACTACTACGAGCAGTACTTC. It is translated as CASSFDRDYYEQYF.